This T cell receptor (beta chain) was observed in a study of long-term antiretroviral therapy in people with HIV. Notes on the study in general: Clones that had undergone expansion before ART prevailed in the repertoire throughout all time points.

Looked up from germline, CDR1 is SQVTM and CDR2 is ANQGSEA. The CDR3 runs 13 residues. Trimming cost V 5 bases and J 3 bases; bases outside gene matches: 5. About this clone itself: Its antigen is not known.

All donors provided no fewer than one pre-ART and no fewer than two post-ART PBMC samples. Each participant with HIV received care in the United States. Version v3.0 of the immunoSEQ assay ran at survey level. Using immunoSEQ multiplex PCR, the repertoire was profiled, and TCRdb retains in-frame clones only, with some absent. The sample has around 13,000 clones, 80% to 90% seen once. The chain carries TRBV29-1 and TRBJ2-3, with TRBD1 identical over 7 bases. The specimen was unsorted PBMCs, collected 0.4 years after starting antiretroviral therapy. The receptor's source is a man aged 30 to 45 with HIV. The CDR3 nucleotides are TGCAGCGTTTCGACAGGGATTACAGATACGCAGTATTTT. Its protein product is CSVSTGITDTQYF.